This TCR beta chain derives from a study of shared clonotypes between healthy human individuals. About this clone: Its matching antigen is unknown.

Broader study findings: Read depth was anticipated to influence clonotype sharing among donors.

The table came from immunoSEQ multiplex PCR; TCRdb's copy has only in-frame clones and leaves some out. This table has under 550,000 clones, almost 97% appearing once. This CDR3 has 12 residues. With 3 bases removed from V and 3 bases from J, the gap between germline ends came to 5 bases. CDR1 is GTSNPN and CDR2 is SVGIG in the germline V gene (reference sequence). The chain recombines TRBV30 with TRBJ2-2; D call uncertain. The origin of this receptor is a woman aged 30 to 39 in good health. What was sequenced was naive CD4+ T cells sorted from blood. Subset denoted: CD45RA+ positively selected. The CDR3: CAWRQYTGELFF. Here the CDR3 DNA reads TGTGCCTGGAGACAGTACACCGGGGAGCTGTTTTTT.